The source of this T cell receptor (beta chain) is a study of blood T cells in healthy people across ages. V shed 1 base and J shed 2 bases, with 12 bases lying between them. This CDR3 has 16 residues. The germline V gene encodes CDR1 LNHDA and CDR2 SQIVND (reference sequence). A second roughly 6 to 12 cycle PCR used barcoded and J-beta primers. TCRdb fed the 5' RACE reads into MiXCR, producing one record per CDR3 protein. In the table there are 1.5 million to 2 million distinct CDR3 sequences, roughly 27% of which are singletons. Sequencing was performed on blood. The origin of this receptor is a woman in her 30s in good health. The V call is TRBV19, the J call TRBJ1-5, with D hard to call. DNA of the CDR3: TGTGCCAGTAGTATAGGCGGGTACGGACGCAATCAGCCCCAGCATTTT. Its protein is CASSIGGYGRNQPQHF.